These 26 T cell receptor beta chains share one sample of origin, sequenced in a study of T cells after yellow fever vaccination. TCRdb ran MiXCR on the 5' RACE reads and lists one entry per CDR3 protein. The sample yields 500,000 to 650,000 distinct CDR3 sequences, 9% to 15% seen once. The material sequenced was PBMCs, taken on the day of the yellow fever booster vaccination. These receptors all stem from a man aged 30 to 45 who received the YFV17D yellow fever vaccine.

The chain employs TRBV9 and TRBJ2-2, with D perhaps given as TRBD1 or TRBD2 (5 bases each). The CDR3 length is 15 residues. Germline values: CDR1 SGDLS, CDR2 YYNGEE. V shed 2 bases and J shed 0 bases, with 8 bases lying between them. In DNA form, the CDR3 reads TGTGCCAGCAGCGTCGGGGCTACGAACACCGGGGAGCTGTTTTTT. Translated: CASSVGATNTGELFF.

This clonotype was seen only a few times. V usage is TRBV11-2 and J usage is TRBJ2-1; 9 positions match TRBD2. Germline V gives CDR1 SGHAT, CDR2 FQNNGV. CDR3 length: 19 amino acids. V lost 5 bases and J lost 6; bases outside the gene matches: 20. CDR3 DNA: TGTGCCAGCAGCAATCAATCCCCAATTAGCGGGAGAAGGGTCAATGAGCAGTTCTTC. It codes for CASSNQSPISGRRVNEQFF.

This clonotype was picked up a small number of times. The V call is TRBV30, the J call TRBJ2-3; possibly TRBD2 for D (5 bases). Germline lookup yields CDR1 GTSNPN and CDR2 SVGIG (reference sequence). The V end was cut by 5 bases, the J end by 1 base, with 22 bases between. CDR3 length equals 17 residues. The CDR3 loop is CAWQDGETSLRTDTQYF. DNA of the CDR3: TGTGCCTGGCAAGATGGGGAGACCTCTCTCCGCACAGATACGCAGTATTTT.

There are many counts of this clonotype. The chain links TRBV29-1 to TRBJ2-1, with 9 bases matching TRBD2. V lost 7 bases and J lost 8; bases outside the gene matches: 9. Germline CDR1 SQVTM, CDR2 ANQGSEA. The CDR3 is 13 amino acids. The CDR3 is CSAPIAGDYEQFF. CDR3 nucleotides: TGCAGCGCCCCAATAGCGGGAGATTATGAGCAGTTCTTC.

The chain uses TRBV4-3 and TRBJ2-1; 8 nucleotides align to TRBD2. The germline V gene encodes CDR1 LGHNA and CDR2 YSLEER. This CDR3 is 15 amino acids long. V lost 1 base to trimming and J lost 5 bases; unmatched junction nucleotides: 4. The CDR3: CASSQGTSRHNEQFF. CDR3 in DNA: TGCGCCAGCAGCCAAGGGACTAGCAGGCACAATGAGCAGTTCTTC.

This clonotype was seen repeatedly, ten times or more. The rearrangement uses TRBV29-1 and TRBJ2-1, with 7 bases aligning to TRBD1. The CDR3 has 16 amino acids. Trimming at V came to 0 bases and at J to 0 bases, leaving 5 bases not matched to a gene. Germline loops: CDR1 SQVTM, CDR2 ANQGSEA. The CDR3 DNA reads as TGCAGCGTTGAAGATCTAAACAGGGGCTCCTACAATGAGCAGTTCTTC. Translated, it gives CSVEDLNRGSYNEQFF.

The chain couples TRBV7-8 to TRBJ2-7; 11 nucleotides match TRBD2. V shed 7 bases, J shed 3 bases, and the junction held 5 bases outside the gene matches. Germline CDR1 SGHVS, CDR2 FQNEAQ. The CDR3 loop spans 14 amino acids. The CDR3 sequence is CASNAGTSGYEQYF. DNA for the CDR3: TGTGCCAGCAACGCCGGGACTAGCGGCTACGAGCAGTACTTC.

V and J are TRBV27 and TRBJ2-2; D remains ambiguous. Germline CDR1 reads MNHEY; CDR2 reads SMNVEV (reference sequence). The CDR3 length is 13 residues. The V and J ends lost 3 bases and 3 bases respectively, with 5 bases between them. The chain's CDR3 is CASSLIHTGELFF. Here the CDR3 DNA reads TGTGCCAGCAGTTTGATACACACCGGGGAGCTGTTTTTT.

This clonotype has at least ten counts. The chain carries TRBV28 and TRBJ2-7; 9 nucleotides line up with TRBD2. The V and J ends lost 6 bases and 2 bases, in that order; junction bases with no gene match: 5. Per germline, CDR1 MDHEN and CDR2 SYDVKM. This CDR3 region has 14 residues. CDR3 loop: CASSRTSDTYEQYF. The CDR3, as DNA: TGTGCCAGCAGCAGGACTAGCGATACCTACGAGCAGTACTTC.

This clonotype was found a few times. This chain joins TRBV4-3 and TRBJ2-3; 8 nucleotides line up with TRBD2. There are 17 residues in the CDR3. Trimming at V came to 2 bases and at J to 1 base, leaving 8 bases not matched to a gene. From germline, CDR1 is LGHNA and CDR2 YSLEER. CDR3 protein: CASSQKPNGGGTDTQYF. In nucleotides, the CDR3 is TGCGCCAGCAGCCAAAAGCCTAACGGGGGGGGCACAGATACGCAGTATTTT.

V gene TRBV10-2 combines with J gene TRBJ1-2; TRBD1 aligns across 10 bases. This CDR3 has 15 residues. Trimming at V came to 6 bases and at J to 2 bases, leaving 6 bases not matched to a gene. In germline, CDR1 is WSHSY, CDR2 SAAADI. The DNA of the CDR3 is TGCGCCAGCAGACCCGGGGACAGGGGCAACTATGGCTACACCTTC. This gives the protein CASRPGDRGNYGYTF.

This clonotype was detected a few times. The chain uses TRBV2 and TRBJ2-7, with D perhaps assigned TRBD1 or TRBD2 (5 bases each). The CDR3 is 13 residues long. Per germline, CDR1 SNHLY and CDR2 FYNNEI. The V and J ends lost 7 bases and 2 bases respectively, with 12 bases between them. The CDR3 coding sequence is TGTGCCAGCACCCGGGGCCGTGCCTACGAGCAGTACTTC. Protein: CASTRGRAYEQYF.

V is TRBV29-1 and J is TRBJ2-2; 7 bases agree with TRBD2. Germline V gene lookup returns CDR1 SQVTM and CDR2 ANQGSEA. The CDR3 covers 14 residues. Germline trimming cut 5 bases from V and 7 bases from J; bases unmatched to any gene: 10. The DNA for the CDR3 is TGCAGCGTTCTAGGCGGGATAGCGGGCGGGGAGCTGTTTTTT. It translates to CSVLGGIAGGELFF.

J is TRBJ2-1 and V is TRBV4-3, with 11 nucleotides matching TRBD2. This CDR3 contains 15 residues. Germline CDR1 and CDR2: LGHNA and YSLEER. V was pared by 2 bases and J by 8 bases, with 5 bases of the junction left unmatched. CDR3 amino acids: CASSQTLAGEDEQFF. For the CDR3, the DNA is TGCGCCAGCAGCCAAACACTAGCGGGAGAGGATGAGCAGTTCTTC.

The genes are TRBV28 and TRBJ2-7, with D hard to call. Per germline, CDR1 MDHEN and CDR2 SYDVKM. V was trimmed by 3 bases and J by 0 bases, leaving 15 bases between them. The CDR3 is made up of 16 amino acids. In DNA form, the CDR3 reads TGTGCCAGCAGTTTTAGTCTCTTGTGGCCCTCCTACGAGCAGTACTTC. It codes for CASSFSLLWPSYEQYF.

This clonotype was recorded many times. The chain links TRBV12-3 or TRBV12-4 to TRBJ2-5; D uncertain. This CDR3 contains 10 residues. With 11 bases removed from V and 5 bases from J, the gap between germline ends came to 9 bases. The CDR3 spells CASGGETQYF. CDR3 in DNA: TGTGCCTCAGGCGGCGAGACCCAGTACTTC.

The chain carries TRBV15 and TRBJ2-7; 8 nucleotides match TRBD1. This CDR3 has 15 residues. The V gene's germline CDR1 is LNHNV and CDR2 YYDKDF (reference sequence). Losses at the gene ends were 4 bases for V and 5 bases for J; bases not matched to a gene: 10. CDR3 in DNA: TGTGCCACCAGCACCTGGGGGTCAGGGGGCGACGAGCAGTACTTC. As protein: CATSTWGSGGDEQYF.

The chain links TRBV30 to TRBJ2-1; 12 nucleotides line up with TRBD2. The germline gives CDR1 GTSNPN, CDR2 SVGIG (reference sequence). The CDR3 loop spans 14 amino acids. V shed 3 bases, J shed 9 bases, and the junction held 6 bases outside the gene matches. This CDR3 is CAWSLLAGGGEQFF. The CDR3 DNA sequence: TGTGCCTGGAGCCTACTAGCGGGAGGCGGTGAGCAGTTCTTC.

Ten or more counts support this clonotype. The CDR3 reads CASSFSSGKETQYF. The CDR3 nucleotides read TGTGCCAGCAGTTTCTCTAGCGGAAAAGAGACCCAGTACTTC. The rearrangement joins TRBV12-3 or TRBV12-4 to TRBJ2-5; 7 nucleotides line up with TRBD2. There are 14 residues in the CDR3. J gave up 3 bases and V 3 bases, and 4 bases lay outside the gene matches.

This clonotype turned up a few times. This sequence joins TRBV6-5 and TRBJ2-2; 9 nucleotides line up with TRBD2. Germline lookup yields CDR1 MNHEY and CDR2 SVGAGI. V trimming: 4 bases; J trimming: 5 bases; junction bases outside the gene matches: 8. The CDR3 loop spans 16 amino acids. This CDR3 reads CASSWREGTGTGELFF. The CDR3 DNA follows: TGTGCCAGCAGTTGGCGGGAGGGCACGGGGACCGGGGAGCTGTTTTTT.

This clonotype turned up a few times. The chain carries TRBV5-4 and TRBJ2-3; D may be TRBD2 (6 bases). V dropped 0 bases and J dropped 3 bases, with 20 bases sitting between them. The CDR3 consists of 18 residues. Germline-derived CDR1 and CDR2 are SGHNT and YYREEE (reference sequence). The CDR3 DNA sequence: TGTGCCAGCAGCTTGGGTTTGCCGTGGAGGGAGCGGACAGATACGCAGTATTTT. As protein: CASSLGLPWRERTDTQYF.

The genes are TRBV20-1 and TRBJ2-1; possible D gene TRBD2, 6 bases. From germline, CDR1 is DFQATT and CDR2 SNEGSKA (reference sequence). Trimming took off 0 bases at V and 4 bases at J, with 13 bases between the two ends. The CDR3 spans 15 residues. CDR3 nucleotide sequence: TGCAGTGCTAGAGATCGGACTAAGGGTTACAATGAGCAGTTCTTC. Translating gives CSARDRTKGYNEQFF.

The chain links TRBV20-1 to TRBJ1-2, with 7 bases aligning to TRBD1. Germline CDR1 and CDR2: DFQATT and SNEGSKA (reference sequence). Losses at the gene ends were 3 bases for V and 3 bases for J; bases not matched to a gene: 1. This CDR3 spans 12 amino acids. The CDR3 here is CSASTGDYGYTF. Written as DNA, the CDR3 is TGCAGTGCTAGCACAGGGGACTATGGCTACACCTTC.

Only a few counts were recorded for this clonotype. J is TRBJ1-6 and V is TRBV12-3 or TRBV12-4; D remains unclear. Trimming took 5 bases from V and 3 from J, leaving 5 bases between them. The CDR3 has 13 amino acids. The CDR3 spells CASSRNYNSPLHF. In nucleotides, the CDR3 is TGTGCCAGCAGTCGGAACTATAATTCACCCCTCCACTTT.

The V call is TRBV3-1, the J call TRBJ2-7, with 11 positions matching TRBD1. CDR3 length: 18 amino acids. The ends lost 0 bases at V and 6 bases at J; junction bases unmatched: 13. The V gene's germline CDR1 is LGHDT and CDR2 YNNKEL (reference sequence). As DNA, the CDR3 is TGTGCCAGCAGCCAAGACTTTCGAGGACAGGGGGCTTTAGGCGAGCAGTACTTC. Protein sequence: CASSQDFRGQGALGEQYF.

This clonotype showed up just a few times. This chain links TRBV9 with TRBJ2-1, with unresolved D. Trimming removed 2 bases from V and 6 bases from J, with 15 bases in between. Germline CDR1 reads SGDLS; CDR2 reads YYNGEE. This CDR3 region has 15 residues. The chain's CDR3 is CASSVGLSAGNEQFF. The CDR3 region has the DNA TGTGCCAGCAGCGTGGGATTAAGCGCTGGCAATGAGCAGTTCTTC.